A selection of T cell receptor beta chains follows, all from one sample in a study of shared clonotypes between healthy human individuals. Assay used: immunoSEQ multiplex PCR; TCRdb lists only in-frame clones, some missing. The data contain about half a million clones, 60% to 80% of them singletons. What was sequenced was PBMCs. These receptor sequences come from a woman in her forties in good health. Some clones in this sample may be carry-over from other donors' samples. Both conserved end residues are part of each CDR3. A D gene is named only where the DNA matches it firmly. The listing skips clone size in some rows; elsewhere it reads once, few, many or a size class.

j_call | clone_size | d_call | v_call | cdr3_aa | cdr3_nt
TRBJ1-1 | - | - | TRBV5-4 | CASSLVLSANTEAFF | TGTGCCAGCAGCTTGGTTTTGTCGGCGAACACTGAAGCTTTCTTT
TRBJ2-1 | - | - | TRBV28 | CASSLPGPTINEQFF | TGTGCCAGCAGTTTACCAGGGCCCACGATCAATGAGCAGTTCTTC
TRBJ2-5 | - | TRBD1 | TRBV27 | CASSTGVKETQYF | TGTGCCAGCAGTACAGGGGTTAAGGAGACCCAGTACTTC
TRBJ2-2 | few | - | TRBV4-3 | CASSQDLQRTGELFF | TGCGCCAGCAGCCAAGATCTGCAGCGCACCGGGGAGCTGTTTTTT
TRBJ1-1 | - | - | TRBV7-9 | CASSPPLRGVGGNEAFF | TGTGCCAGCAGCCCTCCGCTAAGGGGGGTAGGTGGGAATGAAGCTTTCTTT
TRBJ2-6 | - | - | TRBV12-5 | CASGLSGPGYSGANVLTF | TGTGCTAGTGGTTTGTCTGGCCCGGGCTACTCTGGGGCCAACGTCCTGACTTTC
TRBJ1-1 | - | TRBD1 | TRBV27 | CASSPGQFATEAFF | TGTGCCAGCAGCCCGGGACAGTTTGCCACTGAAGCTTTCTTT
TRBJ2-4 | once | TRBD1 | TRBV11-2 | CASSLAGTENIQYF | TGTGCCAGCAGCTTAGCCGGGACAGAAAACATTCAGTACTTC
TRBJ2-7 | - | TRBD2 | TRBV5-1 | CASSQTSGPYEQYF | TGCGCCAGCAGCCAAACTAGCGGGCCCTACGAGCAGTACTTC
TRBJ1-5 | - | - | TRBV10-3 | CAISEGREQQPQHF | TGTGCCATCAGTGAGGGCAGGGAGCAGCAGCCCCAGCATTTT
TRBJ2-7 | - | - | TRBV5-1 | CASSLGPTNNEQYF | TGCGCCAGCAGCTTGGGTCCGACGAACAACGAGCAGTACTTC
TRBJ2-7 | - | TRBD2 | TRBV11-2 | CASSSFAGEYEQYF | TGTGCCAGCAGCTCATTTGCGGGAGAATACGAGCAGTACTTC
TRBJ2-5 | - | - | TRBV2 | CASILQARGQETQYF | TGTGCCAGCATTCTTCAGGCCCGGGGCCAAGAGACCCAGTACTTC
TRBJ2-7 | - | TRBD1 | TRBV5-6 | CASSLGSGTADGEQYF | TGTGCCAGCAGCTTGGGTTCCGGGACAGCAGACGGCGAGCAGTACTTC
TRBJ1-1 | - | - | TRBV7-9 | CASSPLTETNTEAFF | TGTGCCAGCAGCCCATTGACAGAAACGAACACTGAAGCTTTCTTT
TRBJ2-2 | - | TRBD1 | TRBV30 | CAWRGQGNTGELFF | TGTGCCTGGAGGGGACAGGGGAACACCGGGGAGCTGTTTTTT
TRBJ1-3 | - | - | TRBV28 | CASSIGVHSGNTIYF | TGTGCCAGCAGTATAGGGGTACATTCTGGAAACACCATATATTTT
TRBJ1-1 | - | - | TRBV30 | CAWSVIQGAEAFF | TGTGCCTGGAGTGTAATACAGGGAGCTGAAGCTTTCTTT
TRBJ2-3 | few | - | TRBV7-3 | CASSSLSSGDTQYF | TGTGCCAGTAGCTCACTCTCTAGTGGAGATACGCAGTATTTT
TRBJ1-4 | - | TRBD1 | TRBV28 | CASSHRGRREKLFF | TGTGCCAGCAGCCACAGGGGGCGAAGGGAAAAACTGTTTTTT
TRBJ2-7 | - | - | TRBV2 | CASSGDRVGEQYF | TGTGCCAGCAGTGGAGACAGAGTGGGCGAGCAGTACTTC
TRBJ2-3 | few | TRBD2 | TRBV2 | CASSPRIGGDTQYF | TGTGCCAGCAGTCCCCGCATCGGGGGGGATACGCAGTATTTT
TRBJ2-7 | many | - | TRBV9 | CASSVGGLQGGEQYF | TGTGCCAGCAGCGTCGGGGGGCTGCAGGGCGGCGAGCAGTACTTC
TRBJ1-3 | - | - | TRBV27 | CASSFVNGNTIYF | TGTGCCAGCAGTTTCGTGAATGGAAACACCATATATTTT
TRBJ2-1 | - | TRBD2 | TRBV28 | CASSPLAGGSYNEQFF | TGTGCCAGCAGTCCTCTAGCGGGAGGAAGTTACAATGAGCAGTTCTTC
TRBJ2-5 | - | - | TRBV10-3 | CAISVNQETQYF | TGTGCCATCAGTGTGAACCAAGAGACCCAGTACTTC
TRBJ2-2 | - | - | TRBV7-3 | CASSSTGGDTGELFF | TGTGCCAGCAGCTCTACAGGAGGAGACACCGGGGAGCTGTTTTTT
TRBJ1-5 | - | - | TRBV7-9 | CASSLGTGPNQPQHF | TGTGCCAGCAGCTTAGGGACGGGGCCAAATCAGCCCCAGCATTTT
TRBJ2-1 | - | - | TRBV7-9 | CASSYTLGGVSYNEQFF | TGTGCCAGCAGCTACACCCTAGGCGGGGTCTCCTACAATGAGCAGTTCTTC
TRBJ2-7 | - | - | TRBV27 | CASSSRDLLYEQYF | TGTGCCAGCAGTTCACGGGACTTGCTCTACGAGCAGTACTTC
TRBJ2-3 | - | TRBD2 | TRBV2 | CASSELAGGPEYF | TGTGCCAGCAGTGAACTAGCGGGAGGGCCCGAGTATTTT
TRBJ1-2 | - | - | TRBV7-6 | CASSFDGANYGYTF | TGTGCCAGCAGCTTCGACGGAGCTAACTATGGCTACACCTTC
TRBJ2-3 | - | TRBD2 | TRBV18 | CASSPLAGGPKDTQYF | TGTGCCAGCTCACCTTTAGCGGGAGGGCCTAAAGATACGCAGTATTTT
TRBJ2-7 | - | - | TRBV28 | CASSLGYYEQYF | TGTGCCAGCAGTTTAGGGTACTACGAGCAGTACTTC
TRBJ2-7 | - | TRBD1 | TRBV11-2 | CASSLTGTEYYEQYF | TGTGCCAGCAGCTTAACAGGGACAGAGTACTACGAGCAGTACTTC
TRBJ1-4 | - | - | TRBV27 | CASTTGGSGLFF | TGTGCCAGCACCACAGGTGGGAGTGGACTGTTTTTT
TRBJ2-3 | - | - | TRBV5-6 | CASSWGLRSSTDTQYF | TGTGCCAGCAGCTGGGGACTTCGGTCTAGCACAGATACGCAGTATTTT
TRBJ2-7 | - | - | TRBV19 | CASSKAREESYEQYF | TGTGCCAGTAGTAAGGCCAGAGAGGAATCCTACGAGCAGTACTTC
TRBJ2-1 | - | - | TRBV15 | CATSRDSLGRQSYNEQFF | TGTGCCACCAGCAGAGACTCTCTGGGACGACAAAGCTACAATGAGCAGTTCTTC
TRBJ1-1 | - | TRBD1 | TRBV10-1 | CASSGSDRAAFF | TGCGCCAGCAGTGGCTCGGACAGGGCGGCTTTCTTT
TRBJ2-3 | - | TRBD2 | TRBV4-1 | CASSQARAGVGTDTQYF | TGCGCCAGCAGCCAAGCTCGAGCGGGAGTGGGCACAGATACGCAGTATTTT
TRBJ2-7 | few | TRBD2 | TRBV14 | CASSLATSGSNYGGVEQYF | TGTGCCAGCAGCCTCGCGACTAGCGGGAGTAATTATGGCGGAGTCGAGCAGTACTTC
TRBJ2-3 | - | - | TRBV5-1 | CASSLGGQEDTQYF | TGCGCCAGCAGCTTGGGTGGCCAGGAGGATACGCAGTATTTT